This T cell receptor beta chain came from a study of CD8+ T cells in alopecia areata. The CDR3 extends over 15 amino acids. CDR1 and CDR2 (germline): SEHNR, FQNEAQ (reference sequence). The V end lost 3 bases, the J end lost 3 bases, and 13 bases lay between the germline ends. Reverse transcription of extracted RNA yielded cDNA, which provided the sequencing template. TCRdb's copy holds only in-frame clones and misses some; the assay was immunoSEQ multiplex PCR. The sample contains about 290,000 clones, roughly 64% of which appear only once. This clone occurred a few times. The treatment denotes: oral pan-JAK inhibitor, 5-10 mg twice daily.

This sample comprised CD4+ T cells sorted from blood, obtained at week 24, from a patient treated with tofacitinib. The chain is built from TRBV7-9 and TRBJ2-3; D remains ambiguous. The clonotype was recovered from a human donor with alopecia areata. This chain's CDR3 is CASSFSTPPTDTQYF. The CDR3, as DNA: TGTGCCAGCAGCTTCTCCACTCCCCCGACAGATACGCAGTATTTT.